The 18 T cell receptor beta chains below come from one sample, sequenced in a study of T cells after somatic rescue of genetic block. Using immunoSEQ multiplex PCR, the repertoire was profiled, and TCRdb retains in-frame clones only, with some absent. The sample lists approximately 71,000 clones; around 93% were seen once. The sample was peripheral blood mononuclear cells (PBMCs). These receptor sequences come from a man aged 35 to 55.

The chain is built from TRBV15 and TRBJ2-3; TRBD1 matches 7 bases. Germline trimming cut 0 bases from V and 4 bases from J; bases unmatched to any gene: 7. The germline V gene has CDR1 LNHNV and CDR2 YYDKDF (reference sequence). The CDR3 totals 16 residues. CDR3 amino acids: CATSREVGGESDTQYF. CDR3 coding DNA: TGTGCCACCAGCAGAGAGGTAGGGGGCGAGTCAGATACGCAGTATTTT.

The chain couples TRBV27 to TRBJ1-5; D unresolved. The V end was cut by 5 bases, the J end by 4 bases, with 6 bases between. From germline, CDR1 is MNHEY and CDR2 SMNVEV (reference sequence). The length of the CDR3 is 12 residues. The DNA of the CDR3 is TGTGCCAGCAGTGAGGGAAATCAGCCCCAGCATTTT. It is translated as CASSEGNQPQHF.

This sequence joins TRBV4-3 and TRBJ1-4; a weak D match, TRBD1 (6 bases). Trimming took 0 bases from V and 2 from J, leaving 10 bases between them. Germline V gene lookup returns CDR1 LGHNA and CDR2 YSLEER. The length of the CDR3 is 16 residues. CDR3: CASSQEGQGTNEKLFF. The CDR3 coding sequence is TGCGCCAGCAGCCAAGAAGGGCAGGGGACTAATGAAAAACTGTTTTTT.

V usage is TRBV19 and J usage is TRBJ2-6, with 10 nucleotides matching TRBD2. Germline V gene data show CDR1 as LNHDA and CDR2 as SQIVND (reference sequence). Losses at the gene ends were 2 bases for V and 1 base for J; bases not matched to a gene: 8. The CDR3 length is 19 residues. CDR3 sequence: CASSIILSSGRSGANVLTF. Written as DNA, the CDR3 is TGTGCCAGTAGTATAATTCTGTCTAGCGGGAGATCTGGGGCCAACGTCCTGACTTTC.

V is TRBV6-4 and J is TRBJ2-1; D unresolved. V was cut by 2 bases and J by 0 bases, with 11 bases left in between. The V gene's germline CDR1 is MRHNA and CDR2 SNTAGT. This CDR3 region has 16 residues. The CDR3 sequence is CASSDQLTSSYNEQFF. The CDR3 nucleotides read TGTGCCAGCAGTGACCAACTAACGAGCTCCTACAATGAGCAGTTCTTC.

The count of this clone is one. The genes are TRBV5-6 and TRBJ2-2; tentative D call: TRBD2 (7 bases). The ends were cut back, 0 bases at V and 4 bases at J, with 13 bases in the middle. The CDR3 contains 16 residues. Per germline, CDR1 SGHDT and CDR2 YYEEEE. The CDR3 is CASSLVRGAPTGELFF. DNA of the CDR3: TGTGCCAGCAGCTTGGTTCGGGGGGCACCCACCGGGGAGCTGTTTTTT.

V gene TRBV5-4 combines with J gene TRBJ2-1, with TRBD2 matching over 10 bases. This CDR3 contains 17 residues. The V segment lost 1 base and the J segment 5 bases; nucleotides outside the gene matches: 9. CDR1 and CDR2 (germline): SGHNT, YYREEE (reference sequence). Here the CDR3 DNA reads TGTGCCAGCAGCTTGCTGTGGGGGCTAGCGGGGGACAATGAGCAGTTCTTC. This sequence encodes CASSLLWGLAGDNEQFF.

CDR3 amino acids: CASSLQGQGNYGYTF. CDR3 sequence (DNA): TGTGCCAGCAGCTTACAGGGACAGGGGAACTATGGCTACACCTTC. The V call is TRBV5-4, the J call TRBJ1-2; 10 bases line up with TRBD1. V lost 2 bases and J lost 2; bases outside the gene matches: 3. The CDR3 totals 15 residues. In germline, CDR1 is SGHNT, CDR2 YYREEE (reference sequence).

V gene TRBV19 combines with J gene TRBJ2-7; 12 nucleotides match TRBD2. CDR1 is LNHDA, CDR2 SQIVND, per germline (reference sequence). With 3 bases clipped from V and 3 bases from J, the junction kept 0 bases outside the gene matches. The CDR3 consists of 14 residues. For the CDR3, the DNA is TGTGCCAGTAGTATGACTAGCGGGAGCTACGAGCAGTACTTC. This sequence encodes CASSMTSGSYEQYF.

CDR3 sequence: CATQEGHPNTEAFF. The CDR3 DNA sequence: TGTGCCACCCAGGAGGGCCACCCGAACACTGAAGCTTTCTTT. V and J are TRBV10-3 and TRBJ1-1; no firm D call. CDR1 and CDR2 from the germline V gene are ENHRY and SYGVKD. The V and J ends lost 10 bases and 1 base respectively, with 16 bases between them. The CDR3 is 14 amino acids.

The chain employs TRBV9 and TRBJ2-5, with 10 bases identical to TRBD2. Germline V gene lookup returns CDR1 SGDLS and CDR2 YYNGEE. This CDR3 has 15 residues. Losses at the gene ends were 0 bases for V and 5 bases for J; bases not matched to a gene: 4. CDR3 in DNA: TGTGCCAGCAGCGTAGGCCTAGCGGGAGTCGAGACCCAGTACTTC. It codes for CASSVGLAGVETQYF.

The chain joins TRBV7-9 to TRBJ2-5, with TRBD2 matching over 13 bases. The V and J ends lost 4 bases and 4 bases, in that order; junction bases with no gene match: 9. CDR1 and CDR2 (germline): SEHNR, FQNEAQ (reference sequence). The CDR3 extends over 17 amino acids. The chain's CDR3 is CASSSTTSGGRRETQYF. Written as DNA, the CDR3 is TGTGCCAGCAGCTCGACGACTAGCGGGGGGAGGAGAGAGACCCAGTACTTC.

The chain couples TRBV7-9 to TRBJ2-6; D not certain. V was cut by 1 base and J by 2 bases, with 6 bases left in between. The CDR3 is 15 residues long. Germline CDR1 is SEHNR and CDR2 is FQNEAQ (reference sequence). CDR3 in amino acids: CASSLDQTGANVLTF. The CDR3 DNA follows: TGTGCCAGCAGCTTAGACCAAACTGGGGCCAACGTCCTGACTTTC.

This chain joins TRBV5-1 and TRBJ2-2; 10 nucleotides agree with TRBD2. Germline lookup yields CDR1 SGHRS and CDR2 YFSETQ. The CDR3 has 15 amino acids. Unmatched junction bases numbered 9, after V lost 7 bases and J lost 6 bases. CDR3 coding DNA: TGCGCCAGCCGGGCTCTAGCGGGGGATTCCGGGGAGCTGTTTTTT. Its protein is CASRALAGDSGELFF.

This clone was found once. This chain joins TRBV7-8 and TRBJ1-1; D is unresolved. The germline V gene encodes CDR1 SGHVS and CDR2 FQNEAQ. The CDR3 covers 13 residues. V shed 0 bases and J shed 7 bases, with 9 bases lying between them. The CDR3 spells CASSLARELEAFF. The CDR3 DNA reads as TGTGCCAGCAGCTTAGCGAGGGAACTTGAAGCTTTCTTT.

The count of this clone is one. The rearrangement joins TRBV30 to TRBJ1-2; 7 nucleotides align to TRBD1. The CDR3 runs to 16 residues. CDR1 and CDR2 from the germline V gene are GTSNPN and SVGIG (reference sequence). V dropped 1 base and J dropped 2; count of bases not matched to a gene: 10. The CDR3 protein is CAWSGPRQGTNYGYTF. In DNA form, the CDR3 reads TGTGCCTGGAGTGGTCCCCGACAGGGCACCAACTATGGCTACACCTTC. Full variable domain (rest looked up from reference TRBV30 and TRBJ1-2): SQTIHQWPATLVQPVGSPLSLECTVEGTSNPNLYWYRQAAGRGLQLLFYSVGIGQISSEVPQNLSASRPQDRQFILSSKKLLLSDSGFYLCAWSGPRQGTNYGYTFGSGTRLTVV.

The chain links TRBV4-3 to TRBJ2-5, with unresolved D. The V gene lost 0 bases and the J gene lost 5 bases, with 7 bases spanning the gap. CDR1 is LGHNA, CDR2 YSLEER, per germline. The CDR3 runs to 13 residues. The CDR3 DNA reads as TGCGCCAGCAGCCAAGATATCCAGGAGACCCAGTACTTC. Its protein is CASSQDIQETQYF.

This clone was observed a single time. CDR3 sequence: CASTLYVGPDTQYF. The CDR3 DNA reads as TGTGCCAGCACCCTGTACGTGGGGCCAGATACGCAGTATTTT. The V call is TRBV7-6, the J call TRBJ2-3; D might be TRBD1 (5 bases). The CDR3 contains 14 residues. With 7 bases removed from V and 4 bases from J, the gap between germline ends came to 15 bases. In germline, CDR1 is SGHVS, CDR2 FNYEAQ.